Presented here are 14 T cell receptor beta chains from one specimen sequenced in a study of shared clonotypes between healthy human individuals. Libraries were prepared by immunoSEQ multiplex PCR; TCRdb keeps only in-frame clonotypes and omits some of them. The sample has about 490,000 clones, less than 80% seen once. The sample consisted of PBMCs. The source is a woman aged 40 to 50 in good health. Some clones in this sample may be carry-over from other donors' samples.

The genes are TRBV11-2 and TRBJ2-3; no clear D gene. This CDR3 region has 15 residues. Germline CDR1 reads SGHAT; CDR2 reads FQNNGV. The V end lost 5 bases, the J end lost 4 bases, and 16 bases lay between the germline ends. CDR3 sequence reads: CASSPTPNGADTQYF. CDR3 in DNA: TGTGCCAGCAGCCCAACCCCCAATGGCGCAGATACGCAGTATTTT.

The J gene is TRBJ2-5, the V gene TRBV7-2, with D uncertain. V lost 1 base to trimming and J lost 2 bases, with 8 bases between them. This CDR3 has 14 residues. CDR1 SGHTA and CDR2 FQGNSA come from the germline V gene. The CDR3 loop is CASSLVSTQETQYF. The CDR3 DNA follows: TGTGCCAGCAGCTTAGTATCCACACAAGAGACCCAGTACTTC.

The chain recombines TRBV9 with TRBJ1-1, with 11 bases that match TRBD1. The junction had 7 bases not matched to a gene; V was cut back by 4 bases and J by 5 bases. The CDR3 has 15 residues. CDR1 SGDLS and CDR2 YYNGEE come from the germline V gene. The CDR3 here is CASSPTGQGGTEAFF. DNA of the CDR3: TGTGCCAGCAGCCCTACGGGACAGGGGGGAACTGAAGCTTTCTTT.

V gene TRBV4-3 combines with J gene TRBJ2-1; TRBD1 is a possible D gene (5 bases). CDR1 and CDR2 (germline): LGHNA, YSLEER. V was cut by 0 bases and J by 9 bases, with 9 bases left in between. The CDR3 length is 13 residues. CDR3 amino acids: CASSQEPRGEQFF. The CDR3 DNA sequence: TGCGCCAGCAGCCAAGAGCCTAGGGGTGAGCAGTTCTTC.

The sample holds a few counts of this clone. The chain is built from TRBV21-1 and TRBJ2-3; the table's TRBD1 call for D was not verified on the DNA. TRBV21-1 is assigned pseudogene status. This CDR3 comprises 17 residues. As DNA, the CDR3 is TGTGCCAGCAGCGAAAGCTGGCCTCGGGACAGATGGTATACGCAGTATTTT. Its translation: CASSESWPRDRWYTQYF.

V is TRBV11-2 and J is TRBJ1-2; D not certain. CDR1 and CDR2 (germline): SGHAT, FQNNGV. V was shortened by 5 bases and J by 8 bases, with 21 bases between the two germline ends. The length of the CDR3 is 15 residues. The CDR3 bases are TGTGCCAGCAGCGCCATCGAAGTGGGCCCTGGGGGCTACACCTTC. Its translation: CASSAIEVGPGGYTF.

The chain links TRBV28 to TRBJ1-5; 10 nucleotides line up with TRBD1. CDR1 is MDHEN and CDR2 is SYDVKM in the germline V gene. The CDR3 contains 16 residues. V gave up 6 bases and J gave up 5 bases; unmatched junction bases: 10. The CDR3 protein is CASSPPGQGSHQPQHF. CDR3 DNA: TGTGCCAGCAGCCCCCCGGGACAGGGGTCACATCAGCCCCAGCATTTT.

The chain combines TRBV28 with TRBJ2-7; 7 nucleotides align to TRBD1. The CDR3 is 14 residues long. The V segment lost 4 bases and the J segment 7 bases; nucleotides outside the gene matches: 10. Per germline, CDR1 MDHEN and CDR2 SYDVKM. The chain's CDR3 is CASSSWTGVGEQYF. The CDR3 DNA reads TGTGCCAGCAGTTCCTGGACAGGTGTCGGGGAGCAGTACTTC.

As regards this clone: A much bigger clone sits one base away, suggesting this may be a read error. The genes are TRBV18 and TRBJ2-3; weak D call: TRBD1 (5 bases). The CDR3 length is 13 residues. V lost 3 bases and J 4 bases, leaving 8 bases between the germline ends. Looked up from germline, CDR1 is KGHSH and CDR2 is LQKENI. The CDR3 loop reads CASSPARADTQYF. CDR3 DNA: TGTGCCAGCTCACCCGCCAGGGCAGATACGCAGTATTTT.

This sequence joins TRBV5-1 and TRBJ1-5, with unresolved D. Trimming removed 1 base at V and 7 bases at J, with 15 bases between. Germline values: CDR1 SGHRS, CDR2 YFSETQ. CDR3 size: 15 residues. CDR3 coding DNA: TGCGCCAGCAGCTTGTTTTGGGGTTCGGGCCAGCCCCAGCATTTT. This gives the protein CASSLFWGSGQPQHF.

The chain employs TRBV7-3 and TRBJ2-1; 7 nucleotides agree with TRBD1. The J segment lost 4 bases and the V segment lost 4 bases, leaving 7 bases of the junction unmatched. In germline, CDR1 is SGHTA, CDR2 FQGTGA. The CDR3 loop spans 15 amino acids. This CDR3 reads CASSSEKGAYNEQFF. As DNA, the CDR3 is TGTGCCAGCAGCTCGGAGAAGGGGGCGTACAATGAGCAGTTCTTC.

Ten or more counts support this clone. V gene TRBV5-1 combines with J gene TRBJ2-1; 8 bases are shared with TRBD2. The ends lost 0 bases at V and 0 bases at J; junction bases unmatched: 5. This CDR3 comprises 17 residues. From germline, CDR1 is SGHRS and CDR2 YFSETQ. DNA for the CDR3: TGCGCCAGCAGCTTGGCGGCGGGAGGCCTCTCCTACAATGAGCAGTTCTTC. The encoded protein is CASSLAAGGLSYNEQFF.

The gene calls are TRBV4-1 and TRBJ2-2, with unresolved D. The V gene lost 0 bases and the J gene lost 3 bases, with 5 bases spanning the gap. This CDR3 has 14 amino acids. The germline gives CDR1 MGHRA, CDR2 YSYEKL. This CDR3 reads CASSQDSYTGELFF. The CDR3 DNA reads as TGCGCCAGCAGCCAAGATTCCTACACCGGGGAGCTGTTTTTT.

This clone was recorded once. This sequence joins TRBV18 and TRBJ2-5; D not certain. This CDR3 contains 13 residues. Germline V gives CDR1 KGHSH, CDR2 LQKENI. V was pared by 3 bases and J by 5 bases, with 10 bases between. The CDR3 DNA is TGTGCCAGCTCACCCTCATTAGAGGAGACCCAGTACTTC. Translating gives CASSPSLEETQYF.